Below, 8 T cell receptor beta chains from the same sample are listed, as sequenced in a study of blood T cell repertoires in COVID-19. Profiling relied on immunoSEQ multiplex PCR, and the TCRdb table lists in-frame clones only, not all of them. The table records about 200,000 clones, approximately 92% of them present only once. Specimen: peripheral blood. These TCRs come from a man in his fifties or sixties with acute or convalescent COVID-19.

This clone has just a few counts. The CDR3, as DNA: TGTGCCAGCAGCCAAGGTCGGGACAGTGGAGGATACACCTTC. Encoded protein: CASSQGRDSGGYTF. J is TRBJ1-2 and V is TRBV4-2, with 7 nucleotides matching TRBD1. Germline V gene lookup returns CDR1 LGHNA and CDR2 YNFKEQ. V was pared by 1 base and J by 11 bases, with 10 bases of the junction left unmatched. This CDR3 contains 14 residues.

This sequence joins TRBV6-6 and TRBJ2-7; D unclear. The CDR3 totals 14 residues. From germline, CDR1 is MNHNY and CDR2 SVGAGI (reference sequence). Trimming removed 0 bases from V and 0 bases from J, with 6 bases in between. CDR3 sequence (DNA): TGTGCCAGCAGTTACTCACCAGACTCCTACGAGCAGTACGTC. Amino acids: CASSYSPDSYEQYV.

The chain is built from TRBV18 and TRBJ1-4; TRBD1 is a possible D gene (5 bases). The germline CDR1 and CDR2 sequences are KGHSH and LQKENI. The CDR3 loop spans 14 amino acids. V was trimmed by 2 bases and J by 4 bases, leaving 8 bases between them. Written as DNA, the CDR3 is TGTGCCAGCTCACCAGTGGGACTTAATGAAAAACTGTTTTTT. This encodes CASSPVGLNEKLFF.

This chain links TRBV11-2 with TRBJ2-3, with D possibly TRBD2 on 6 matching bases. The CDR3 is made up of 11 amino acids. In germline, CDR1 is SGHAT, CDR2 FQNNGV. Trimming took 7 bases from V and 10 from J, leaving 12 bases between them. CDR3 region: CASTVGGSQYF. Here the CDR3 DNA reads TGTGCCAGCACCGTGGGAGGCTCGCAGTATTTT.

The CDR3 DNA is TGCGCCGGGGGCACAGGGACCTACACCGGGGAGCTGTTTTTT. It translates to CAGGTGTYTGELFF. V is TRBV4-1 and J is TRBJ2-2, with D perhaps TRBD1 (6 bases). CDR1 and CDR2 (germline): MGHRA, YSYEKL. The CDR3 contains 14 residues. Between the trimmed V and J ends, which lost 11 bases and 3 bases, there was a span of 16 bases.

The gene calls are TRBV28 and TRBJ1-5; D is ambiguous. Germline V gene lookup returns CDR1 MDHEN and CDR2 SYDVKM. The CDR3 extends over 13 amino acids. The ends were cut back, 5 bases at V and 3 bases at J, with 8 bases in the middle. The CDR3 DNA sequence: TGTGCCAGCAGTCTACAGCTCAATCAGCCCCAGCATTTT. Encoded protein: CASSLQLNQPQHF.

The rearrangement links TRBV24-1 to TRBJ1-1; no clear D gene. CDR1 KGHDR and CDR2 SFDVKD come from the germline V gene. V gave up 6 bases and J gave up 1 base, with 11 bases separating them. The CDR3 consists of 14 residues. CDR3: CATSHSTSNTEAFF. The CDR3 nucleotides are TGTGCCACCAGTCACAGTACGTCGAACACTGAAGCTTTCTTT.

The V gene is TRBV6-5, the J gene TRBJ1-1; 8 bases match TRBD1. J lost 3 bases, V lost 6 bases, and 6 bases had no gene match. Per the germline V gene, CDR1 is MNHEY and CDR2 is SVGAGI. The CDR3 spans 14 residues. In DNA form, the CDR3 reads TGTGCCAGCAGCAAAGGGACAGGCTACACTGAAGCTTTCTTT. Translation gives CASSKGTGYTEAFF.